This record looks at one T cell receptor beta chain sequence and its context. These data are taken from a study of blood T cell repertoires in COVID-19. Across the whole study: Acute-phase and convalescent COVID-19 samples originated in the United States, Italy and Spain. In each case, the material was cDNA or gDNA derived from T cells, B-cell-depleted T cells, or PBMCs.

Only in-frame clones appear in the TCRdb table, and some are missing; sequencing was by immunoSEQ multiplex PCR. Of around 120,000 clones in the sample, over 80% were seen once. In germline, CDR1 is SGHNT, CDR2 YYREEE (reference sequence). J lost 16 bases, V lost 0 bases, and 10 bases had no gene match. This CDR3 is built from 13 residues. Sample: peripheral blood. The gene calls are TRBV5-4 and TRBJ1-3; 7 bases align to TRBD1. The receptor was isolated from a woman aged 70 to 79 with acute or convalescent COVID-19. The CDR3, as DNA: TGTGCCAGCAGCTTGGGAGGGGACAGAGGATTCTATTTT. This encodes CASSLGGDRGFYF.